These 14 T cell receptor beta chains share one sample of origin, sequenced in a study of OX40 agonist ivuxolimab in advanced cancers. Assay used: immunoSEQ multiplex PCR; TCRdb lists only in-frame clones, some missing. The sample shows more than 80,000 clones, roughly 89% of them seen only once. Sequenced here: CD4+ or CD8+ T cells sorted from blood, sampled in a trial of the OX40 agonist ivuxolimab. Receptor source: an adult with an advanced solid tumor such as melanoma, head and neck, liver or kidney cancer.

This sequence joins TRBV10-1 and TRBJ2-1; 13 bases match TRBD2. With V trimmed by 3 bases and J by 7 bases, 6 bases remained unmatched. Germline V gene sequence: CDR1 WNHNN, CDR2 SYGVQD (reference sequence). The CDR3 has 16 amino acids. CDR3 sequence: CASSDHGLAGVNEQFF. The CDR3 coding sequence is TGCGCCAGCAGTGATCACGGACTAGCGGGAGTTAATGAGCAGTTCTTC.

This clone was detected once. The rearrangement uses TRBV10-3 and TRBJ1-2; no firm D call. Per the germline V gene, CDR1 is ENHRY and CDR2 is SYGVKD. Trimming shortened V by 4 bases and J by 4 bases, and 13 bases separated the two germline ends. The length of the CDR3 is 14 residues. This CDR3 is CAISAGTPVYGYTF. CDR3 coding DNA: TGTGCCATCAGTGCCGGTACACCCGTCTATGGCTACACCTTC.

The chain recombines TRBV2 with TRBJ2-1, with D unclear. The germline V gene has CDR1 SNHLY and CDR2 FYNNEI. V dropped 5 bases and J dropped 13 bases, with 9 bases sitting between them. The CDR3 covers 10 residues. This chain's CDR3 is CASSTERQFF. DNA for the CDR3: TGTGCCAGCAGTACAGAGAGACAGTTCTTC. Filled out from reference TRBV2 and TRBJ2-1, the complete variable domain reads EPEVTQTPSHQVTQMGQEVILRCVPISNHLYFYWYRQILGQKVEFLVSFYNNEISEKSEIFDDQFSVERPDGSNFTLKIRSTKLEDSAMYFCASSTERQFFGPGTRLTVL.

CDR3 in amino acids: CSVKGATGEGSDTQYF. The CDR3 DNA is TGCAGCGTAAAAGGGGCGACAGGGGAGGGGTCAGATACGCAGTATTTT. The chain is built from TRBV29-1 and TRBJ2-3; weak D call: TRBD1 (8 bases). The CDR3 contains 16 residues. Trimming took 6 bases from V and 4 from J, leaving 23 bases between them. Germline V gene data show CDR1 as SQVTM and CDR2 as ANQGSEA.

The chain combines TRBV30 with TRBJ1-1, with D possibly being TRBD1 (5 bases). The CDR3 runs to 11 residues. The V gene's germline CDR1 is GTSNPN and CDR2 SVGIG (reference sequence). CDR3 sequence: CALGGNTEAFF. CDR3 coding DNA: TGTGCTTTGGGGGGGAACACTGAAGCTTTCTTT.

The count of this clone is one. V usage is TRBV2 and J usage is TRBJ2-5, with D perhaps TRBD1 or TRBD2 (5 bases each). The V end lost 3 bases, the J end lost 1 base, and 12 bases lay between the germline ends. The CDR3 runs 15 residues. The V gene's germline CDR1 is SNHLY and CDR2 FYNNEI. CDR3 region: CASSDSFGAQETQYF. CDR3 bases: TGTGCCAGCAGTGATTCCTTCGGGGCCCAAGAGACCCAGTACTTC.

This chain uses TRBV2 with TRBJ2-5; D may correspond to TRBD1 or TRBD2 (5 bases each). V shed 6 bases and J shed 5 bases, with 16 bases lying between them. CDR1 and CDR2 from the germline V gene are SNHLY and FYNNEI. The CDR3 has 14 residues. The chain's CDR3 is CASSAMGPLETQYF. The CDR3 bases are TGTGCCAGCAGCGCCATGGGACCCCTGGAGACCCAGTACTTC.

The rearrangement links TRBV6-1 to TRBJ2-5; D perhaps matches TRBD2 (7 bases). Germline assignment: CDR1 MNHNS and CDR2 SASEGT. V dropped 6 bases and J dropped 5 bases, with 13 bases sitting between them. The CDR3 has 13 amino acids. The DNA for the CDR3 is TGTGCCAGCAGCTGGGGGGGCCCGGAGACCCAGTACTTC. Its protein is CASSWGGPETQYF.

The chain combines TRBV28 with TRBJ2-7; D remains ambiguous. V was cut by 5 bases and J by 2 bases, with 7 bases left in between. This CDR3 region has 12 residues. Germline CDR1 and CDR2: MDHEN and SYDVKM. CDR3 residues: CASSPPAYEQYF. The DNA for the CDR3 is TGTGCCAGCAGTCCCCCAGCCTACGAGCAGTACTTC. Combining the CDR3 with reference TRBV28 and TRBJ2-7 gives the whole variable domain DVKVTQSSRYLVKRTGEKVFLECVQDMDHENMFWYRQDPGLGLRLIYFSYDVKMKEKGDIPEGYSVSREKKERFSLILESASTNQTSMYLCASSPPAYEQYFGPGTRLTVT.

In this sample, this clone turned up a few times. This chain joins TRBV19 and TRBJ1-1; possibly TRBD1 for D (6 bases). This CDR3 is built from 14 residues. The germline gives CDR1 LNHDA, CDR2 SQIVND (reference sequence). Trimming removed 4 bases at V and 4 bases at J, with 13 bases between. The CDR3 sequence: CASSTRVGGTEAFF. The CDR3, as DNA: TGTGCCAGTAGTACCCGGGTAGGGGGCACTGAAGCTTTCTTT.

The J gene is TRBJ1-2, the V gene TRBV28; TRBD1 is a possible D gene (6 bases). Germline V gives CDR1 MDHEN, CDR2 SYDVKM. Trimming removed 6 bases from V and 5 bases from J, with 19 bases in between. The CDR3 contains 15 residues. CDR3 amino acids: CASSLNRGQGYGYTF. As DNA, the CDR3 is TGTGCCAGCAGCCTGAATAGGGGTCAGGGGTATGGCTACACCTTC.

This clone was seen a single time. The gene calls are TRBV5-6 and TRBJ1-6; 8 nucleotides align to TRBD1. The CDR3 has 14 amino acids. Trimming at V came to 3 bases and at J to 10 bases, leaving 6 bases not matched to a gene. From germline, CDR1 is SGHDT and CDR2 YYEEEE. Here the CDR3 reads CASSSTGVGSPLHF. CDR3 sequence (DNA): TGTGCCAGCAGCTCGACAGGGGTCGGGTCACCCCTCCACTTT. The full variable domain, its missing parts supplied by reference TRBV5-6 and TRBJ1-6, is DAGVTQSPTHLIKTRGQQVTLRCSPKSGHDTVSWYQQALGQGPQFIFQYYEEEERQRGNFPDRFSGHQFPNYSSELNVNALLLGDSALYLCASSSTGVGSPLHFGNGTRLTVT.

This clone is a singleton in its sample. The chain uses TRBV19 and TRBJ2-7; 11 nucleotides line up with TRBD2. The CDR3 extends over 15 amino acids. V shed 0 bases, J shed 4 bases, and the junction held 2 bases outside the gene matches. Per the germline V gene, CDR1 is LNHDA and CDR2 is SQIVND (reference sequence). As DNA, the CDR3 is TGTGCCAGTAGTATAGATTCTAGCGGGAGGTACGAGCAGTACTTC. Translated: CASSIDSSGRYEQYF.

The chain joins TRBV7-2 to TRBJ1-3, with D unresolved. This CDR3 is built from 15 residues. CDR1 is SGHTA, CDR2 FQGNSA, per germline. V was pared by 5 bases and J by 2 bases, with 13 bases between. The CDR3 sequence is CASSPEAGTGNTIYF. As DNA, the CDR3 is TGTGCCAGCAGCCCAGAGGCGGGGACTGGAAACACCATATATTTT. The full variable domain, with the rest looked up from reference TRBV7-2 and TRBJ1-3, is GAGVSQSPSNKVTEKGKDVELRCDPISGHTALYWYRQSLGQGLEFLIYFQGNSAPDKSGLPSDRFSAERTGGSVSTLTIQRTQQEDSAVYLCASSPEAGTGNTIYFGEGSWLTVV.